This TCR beta chain was profiled in a study of blood T cell repertoires in COVID-19. Study-wide background: Acute and convalescent COVID-19 samples came from the United States, Italy and Spain. T cells, B-cell-depleted T cells, or PBMCs supplied cDNA or gDNA.

This CDR3 has 18 amino acids. Germline CDR1 is SGHDN and CDR2 is FVKESK. Trimming removed 3 bases from V and 2 bases from J; junction bases left unmatched: 14. In the original workflow: By means of reference gene primer amplification, nucleated cell counts were estimated. Method: immunoSEQ multiplex PCR; TCRdb's copy keeps in-frame clones and lacks some. The DNA gave D and trimming, while V, J and clone size come from that table. In the table there are approximately 120,000 clones, about four fifths of which are singletons. Sequenced sample: peripheral blood. This sequence was found in a man between 60 and 70 years old with acute or convalescent COVID-19. The chain recombines TRBV14 with TRBJ2-3; 7 bases are shared with TRBD1. The CDR3 bases are TGTGCCAGCAGCCAGCTGGGGCCGGGACAGCACGCCACAGATACGCAGTATTTT. It codes for CASSQLGPGQHATDTQYF.